The TCR beta chain under discussion was sequenced for a study of T cells after yellow fever vaccination. Background on the study: Those fractions that held only low numbers of cells were prepared using the SMART-Seq v4 Ultra Low Input RNA kit.

Study-level points and caveats: High-abundance clonotypes from the bulk population could contaminate FACS-sorted repertoires.

It was through 5'RACE template switching that TCR cDNA was made, with a universal primer site and UMIs added. MiXCR was run by TCRdb on the 5' RACE reads, yielding one entry per CDR3 protein. The profile shows 250,000 to 300,000 distinct CDR3 sequences, around 4.9% of them singletons. Germline V CDR1 and CDR2: KGHSH, LQKENI. V lost 2 bases, J lost 5 bases, and 16 bases stayed unmatched. The CDR3 has 20 residues. In this sample, this clonotype turned up a few times. Its specificity is unknown. This receptor was identified in a man aged 18 to 30 who received the YFV17D yellow fever vaccine. Sample: CD4+ T cells sorted from PBMCs, taken on the day of the yellow fever booster vaccination. The V and J genes are TRBV18 and TRBJ2-3, with 13 nucleotides matching TRBD2. In nucleotides, the CDR3 is TGTGCCAGCTCACCATTTATCAGGACTAGCGGGGGCCGAGGAGGAGATACGCAGTATTTT. The encoded protein is CASSPFIRTSGGRGGDTQYF.